This is a list of T cell receptor beta chains from one sample in a study of radiotherapy plus CTLA-4 blockade in lung cancer. Some clones are missing from TCRdb's copy, which holds only in-frame ones; the method was immunoSEQ multiplex PCR. Of approximately 95,000 clones in the sample, 80% to 85% were seen once. This specimen consisted of peripheral blood, obtained from a patient treated with radiotherapy plus ipilimumab. The receptors here all came from a human donor with non-small cell lung cancer who had a partial response to radiotherapy plus ipilimumab. CDR3s include the opening cysteine and the closing phenylalanine or tryptophan. D genes are given only for firm matches. Not every row has a clone size; where given, it reads once, few, many or a size class.

D gene: NA; J gene: TRBJ2-7; V gene: TRBV2; clone size: NA; CDR3 DNA: TGTGCCAGCAGCCGACAGGCATACGAGCAGTACTTC; CDR3 protein: CASSRQAYEQYF
D gene: NA; J gene: TRBJ2-7; V gene: TRBV28; clone size: NA; CDR3 DNA: TGTGCCAGCAGTTTATTGCCAGGGATCACCTACGAGCAGTACTTC; CDR3 protein: CASSLLPGITYEQYF
D gene: NA; J gene: TRBJ2-1; V gene: TRBV18; clone size: NA; CDR3 DNA: TGTGCCAGCTCACCACCGTCCGGGTATGAGCAGTTCTTC; CDR3 protein: CASSPPSGYEQFF
D gene: NA; J gene: TRBJ2-7; V gene: TRBV27; clone size: NA; CDR3 DNA: TGTGCCAGCAGCAGGGATCTTTTAGGTTCCTCCTACGAGCAGTACTTC; CDR3 protein: CASSRDLLGSSYEQYF
D gene: NA; J gene: TRBJ2-4; V gene: TRBV2; clone size: NA; CDR3 DNA: TGTGCCAGCAGTGAAACAGGGCTAGCCAAAAACATTCAGTACTTC; CDR3 protein: CASSETGLAKNIQYF
D gene: NA; J gene: TRBJ2-1; V gene: TRBV7-3; clone size: NA; CDR3 DNA: TGTGCCAGCTCCATGGGGCTCATTAACAATGAGCAGTTCTTC; CDR3 protein: CASSMGLINNEQFF
D gene: NA; J gene: TRBJ1-2; V gene: TRBV5-4; clone size: NA; CDR3 DNA: TGTGCCAGCAGCTTATACAGGGATGGCTACACCTTC; CDR3 protein: CASSLYRDGYTF
D gene: TRBD2; J gene: TRBJ2-2; V gene: TRBV5-1; clone size: NA; CDR3 DNA: TGCGCCAGCAGCTCTGGGACTAGCGGGAGATACGGGGAGCTGTTTTTT; CDR3 protein: CASSSGTSGRYGELFF
D gene: TRBD1; J gene: TRBJ2-1; V gene: TRBV14; clone size: NA; CDR3 DNA: TGTGCCAGCAGCCAAGTTTGGGACAGGGGTTTCGATGAGCAGTTCTTC; CDR3 protein: CASSQVWDRGFDEQFF
D gene: NA; J gene: TRBJ2-2; V gene: TRBV21-1; clone size: NA; CDR3 DNA: TGTGCCAGCAGCAAAGTACGGACAGGGGACACCGGGGAGCTGTTTTTT; CDR3 protein: CASSKVRTGDTGELFF
D gene: TRBD1; J gene: TRBJ1-2; V gene: TRBV29-1; clone size: NA; CDR3 DNA: TGCAGCGTAGACTCCACAGGGGAGAACTATGGCTACACCTTC; CDR3 protein: CSVDSTGENYGYTF
D gene: NA; J gene: TRBJ1-1; V gene: TRBV6-5; clone size: NA; CDR3 DNA: TGTGCCAGCAGTCAAGCACTCATGAACACTGAAGCTTTCTTT; CDR3 protein: CASSQALMNTEAFF
D gene: NA; J gene: TRBJ2-2; V gene: TRBV4-1; clone size: NA; CDR3 DNA: TGCGCCAGCAGCCTGGCCAGGGGTGCAGTAATGGACACCGGGGAGCTGTTTTTT; CDR3 protein: CASSLARGAVMDTGELFF
D gene: TRBD2; J gene: TRBJ2-2; V gene: TRBV5-1; clone size: NA; CDR3 DNA: TGCGCCAGCAGCTTTGGTAGCGGGAGGTTAACCGGGGAGCTGTTTTTT; CDR3 protein: CASSFGSGRLTGELFF
D gene: TRBD2; J gene: TRBJ2-1; V gene: TRBV5-6; clone size: NA; CDR3 DNA: TGTGCCAGCAGCTCAGGACTAGGCGACAATGAGCAGTTCTTC; CDR3 protein: CASSSGLGDNEQFF
D gene: NA; J gene: TRBJ1-2; V gene: TRBV28; clone size: few; CDR3 DNA: TGTGCCACACGAGTGAGGGTGTTTAGTGCTAACTATGGCTACACCTTC; CDR3 protein: CATRVRVFSANYGYTF
D gene: NA; J gene: TRBJ1-5; V gene: TRBV6-1; clone size: few; CDR3 DNA: TGTGCCAGCAGTGAGGGCTTCCAGCCCCAGCATTTT; CDR3 protein: CASSEGFQPQHF
D gene: TRBD1; J gene: TRBJ2-7; V gene: TRBV6-5; clone size: few; CDR3 DNA: TGTGCCAGCAAATCCACAGGGGGCGAGCAGTACTTC; CDR3 protein: CASKSTGGEQYF
D gene: TRBD1; J gene: TRBJ2-7; V gene: TRBV18; clone size: NA; CDR3 DNA: TGTGCCAGCTCACCGGGTCCATGGACAGGGGGTAAAGGCGAGCAGTACTTC; CDR3 protein: CASSPGPWTGGKGEQYF
D gene: TRBD1; J gene: TRBJ1-2; V gene: TRBV14; clone size: NA; CDR3 DNA: TGTGCCAGCAGCCCCGACAGGGCAAGGAATGGCTACACCTTC; CDR3 protein: CASSPDRARNGYTF
D gene: NA; J gene: TRBJ1-1; V gene: TRBV27; clone size: NA; CDR3 DNA: TGTGCCAGCAGTTTCCTGCCCCAGGGAGGGGCTAGTACTGAAGCTTTCTTT; CDR3 protein: CASSFLPQGGASTEAFF
D gene: NA; J gene: TRBJ2-1; V gene: TRBV13; clone size: NA; CDR3 DNA: TGTGCCAGCAGCTTAGATGGCAGAGGCAATGAGCAGTTCTTC; CDR3 protein: CASSLDGRGNEQFF
D gene: TRBD2; J gene: TRBJ2-2; V gene: TRBV9; clone size: NA; CDR3 DNA: TGTGCCAGCAGCCCCAGGGGCGGGAGGGTTAGGACCGGGGAGCTGTTTTTT; CDR3 protein: CASSPRGGRVRTGELFF
D gene: TRBD1; J gene: TRBJ2-7; V gene: TRBV5-4; clone size: NA; CDR3 DNA: TGTGCCAGCAGCTTGGTTGACAGGGGGCTCGAGCAGTACTTC; CDR3 protein: CASSLVDRGLEQYF
D gene: TRBD2; J gene: TRBJ2-3; V gene: TRBV5-1; clone size: NA; CDR3 DNA: TGCGCCAGCAGCTTGGGACTAGCGGGAGAAATAGATACGCAGTATTTT; CDR3 protein: CASSLGLAGEIDTQYF
D gene: NA; J gene: TRBJ1-1; V gene: TRBV5-1; clone size: once; CDR3 DNA: TGCGCCAGCAGCCAACAGGGAGCTGAAGCTTTCTTT; CDR3 protein: CASSQQGAEAFF
D gene: TRBD1; J gene: TRBJ2-7; V gene: TRBV5-1; clone size: NA; CDR3 DNA: TGCGCCAGCAGCGGGAGACAGGGATCTAATCTTTCGGGAGAGCAGTACTTC; CDR3 protein: CASSGRQGSNLSGEQYF
D gene: NA; J gene: TRBJ2-7; V gene: TRBV30; clone size: NA; CDR3 DNA: TGTGCCTGGAATATTTTGAGGGAGAAGGACGAGCAGTACTTC; CDR3 protein: CAWNILREKDEQYF
D gene: TRBD1; J gene: TRBJ1-4; V gene: TRBV7-8; clone size: NA; CDR3 DNA: TGTGCCAGCAGCTTAGCGCTAGGGGGCGCGAATGAAAAACTGTTTTTT; CDR3 protein: CASSLALGGANEKLFF
D gene: NA; J gene: TRBJ2-5; V gene: TRBV10-2; clone size: once; CDR3 DNA: TGCGCCAGCAGTGAGCCCAGTTCTACAGGGCTCCGCGGGACCCAGTACTTC; CDR3 protein: CASSEPSSTGLRGTQYF
D gene: NA; J gene: TRBJ1-1; V gene: TRBV7-7; clone size: NA; CDR3 DNA: TGTGCCAGCAGTTCACAGGAGAACACTGAAGCTTTCTTT; CDR3 protein: CASSSQENTEAFF
D gene: TRBD1; J gene: TRBJ1-2; V gene: TRBV5-1; clone size: NA; CDR3 DNA: TGCGCCAGCAGCTCGACAGGGGGCATCTATGGCTACACCTTC; CDR3 protein: CASSSTGGIYGYTF
D gene: NA; J gene: TRBJ2-7; V gene: TRBV18; clone size: NA; CDR3 DNA: TGTGCCAGCTCACCACCCGGGATCCCTTCCTACGAGCAGTACTTC; CDR3 protein: CASSPPGIPSYEQYF
D gene: TRBD1; J gene: TRBJ1-1; V gene: TRBV28; clone size: NA; CDR3 DNA: TGTGCCGGACAGGGCGGGTCGACTGAAGCTTTCTTT; CDR3 protein: CAGQGGSTEAFF
D gene: TRBD2; J gene: TRBJ2-1; V gene: TRBV6-5; clone size: few; CDR3 DNA: TGTGCCAGCAGCCCAGTCGGGACTAGCCCAAATGAGCAGTTCTTC; CDR3 protein: CASSPVGTSPNEQFF
D gene: NA; J gene: TRBJ2-6; V gene: TRBV27; clone size: NA; CDR3 DNA: TGTGCCAGCAGTTCGACCAGAGGAGGGGCCAACGTCCTGACTTTC; CDR3 protein: CASSSTRGGANVLTF
D gene: NA; J gene: TRBJ2-1; V gene: TRBV5-1; clone size: NA; CDR3 DNA: TGCGCCAGCAGCTTGGAGGGGCCTCGGGATGAGCAGTTCTTC; CDR3 protein: CASSLEGPRDEQFF
D gene: NA; J gene: TRBJ1-3; V gene: TRBV19; clone size: NA; CDR3 DNA: TGTGCCAGTAGCCCCGTGTCCGTCTCTGGAAACACCATATATTTT; CDR3 protein: CASSPVSVSGNTIYF
D gene: TRBD1; J gene: TRBJ1-1; V gene: TRBV19; clone size: NA; CDR3 DNA: TGTGCCAGTAAGCACAGGGGGATGAACACTGAAGCTTTCTTT; CDR3 protein: CASKHRGMNTEAFF
D gene: NA; J gene: TRBJ1-1; V gene: TRBV2; clone size: NA; CDR3 DNA: TGTGCCAGCAGGGGGCAAATGAACACTGAAGCTTTCTTT; CDR3 protein: CASRGQMNTEAFF
D gene: NA; J gene: TRBJ2-4; V gene: TRBV5-4; clone size: few; CDR3 DNA: TGTGCCAGCAGCTCCGGACAGAGGAAAAACATTCAGTACTTC; CDR3 protein: CASSSGQRKNIQYF
D gene: TRBD2; J gene: TRBJ2-2; V gene: TRBV29-1; clone size: few; CDR3 DNA: TGCAGCGTTGCGGCGACTAGCGAAGCCGGGGAGCTGTTTTTT; CDR3 protein: CSVAATSEAGELFF